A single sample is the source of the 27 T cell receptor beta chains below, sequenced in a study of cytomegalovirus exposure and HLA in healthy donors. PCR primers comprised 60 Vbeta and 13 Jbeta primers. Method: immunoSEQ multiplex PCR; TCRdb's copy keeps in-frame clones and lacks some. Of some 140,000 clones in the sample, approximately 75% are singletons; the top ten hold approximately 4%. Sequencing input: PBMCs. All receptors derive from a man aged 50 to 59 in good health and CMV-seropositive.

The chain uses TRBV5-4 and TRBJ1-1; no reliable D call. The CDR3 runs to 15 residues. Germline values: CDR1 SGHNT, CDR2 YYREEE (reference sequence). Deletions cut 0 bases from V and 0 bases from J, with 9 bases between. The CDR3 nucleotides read TGTGCCAGCAGCTTGGGGACGGGAATGAACACTGAAGCTTTCTTT. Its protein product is CASSLGTGMNTEAFF.

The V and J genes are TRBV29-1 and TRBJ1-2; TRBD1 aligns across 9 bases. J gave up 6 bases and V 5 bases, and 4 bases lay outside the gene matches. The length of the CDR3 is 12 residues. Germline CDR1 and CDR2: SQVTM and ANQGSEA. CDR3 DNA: TGCAGCGTTAAAGGACAGGGGAATGGCTACACCTTC. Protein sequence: CSVKGQGNGYTF. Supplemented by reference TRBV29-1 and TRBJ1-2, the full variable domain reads SAVISQKPSRDICQRGTSLTIQCQVDSQVTMMFWYRQQPGQSLTLIATANQGSEATYESGFVIDKFPISRPNLTFSTLTVSNMSPEDSSIYLCSVKGQGNGYTFGSGTRLTVV.

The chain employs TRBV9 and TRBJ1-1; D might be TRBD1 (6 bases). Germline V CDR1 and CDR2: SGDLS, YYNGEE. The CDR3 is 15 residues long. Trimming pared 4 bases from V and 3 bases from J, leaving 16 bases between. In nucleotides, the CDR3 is TGTGCCAGCAGCCCCCATGGGGGGGCTGACACTGAAGCTTTCTTT. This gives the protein CASSPHGGADTEAFF. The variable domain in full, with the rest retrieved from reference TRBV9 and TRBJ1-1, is DSGVTQTPKHLITATGQRVTLRCSPRSGDLSVYWYQQSLDQGLQFLIQYYNGEERAKGNILERFSAQQFPDLHSELNLSSLELGDSALYFCASSPHGGADTEAFFGQGTRLTVV.

CDR3 coding DNA: TGTGCCAGCAGTCGGACCTTGGGACAGGGGAATGAAAAACTGTTTTTT. Protein sequence: CASSRTLGQGNEKLFF. The V and J genes are TRBV28 and TRBJ1-4, with TRBD1 matching over 10 bases. The CDR3 has 16 amino acids. V shed 5 bases and J 5 bases; nucleotides not matched to a gene: 8. From germline, CDR1 is MDHEN and CDR2 SYDVKM.

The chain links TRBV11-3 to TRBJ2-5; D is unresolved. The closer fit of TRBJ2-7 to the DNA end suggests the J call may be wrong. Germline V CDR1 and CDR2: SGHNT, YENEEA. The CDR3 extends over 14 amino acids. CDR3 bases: TGTGCCAGCAGCCCTTCGGTCACTCCGTACGAGCAGTACTTC. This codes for CASSPSVTPYEQYF.

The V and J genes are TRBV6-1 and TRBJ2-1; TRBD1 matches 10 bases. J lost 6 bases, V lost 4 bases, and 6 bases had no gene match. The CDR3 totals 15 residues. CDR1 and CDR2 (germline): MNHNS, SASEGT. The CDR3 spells CASSGRDRGSNEQFF. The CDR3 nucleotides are TGTGCCAGCAGTGGCCGGGACAGGGGTTCCAATGAGCAGTTCTTC.

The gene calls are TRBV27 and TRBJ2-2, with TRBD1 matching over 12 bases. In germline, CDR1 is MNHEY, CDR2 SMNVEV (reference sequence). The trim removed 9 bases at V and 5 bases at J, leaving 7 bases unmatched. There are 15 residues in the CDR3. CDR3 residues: CASRPGQGATGELFF. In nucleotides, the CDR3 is TGTGCCAGTAGACCGGGACAGGGGGCAACCGGGGAGCTGTTTTTT.

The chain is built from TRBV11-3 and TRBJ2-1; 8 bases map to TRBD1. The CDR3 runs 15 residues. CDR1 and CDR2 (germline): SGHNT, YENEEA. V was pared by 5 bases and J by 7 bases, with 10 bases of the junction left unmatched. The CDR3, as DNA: TGTGCCAGCAGCCATCGGACAGGGCTTAGGAATGAGCAGTTCTTC. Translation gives CASSHRTGLRNEQFF.

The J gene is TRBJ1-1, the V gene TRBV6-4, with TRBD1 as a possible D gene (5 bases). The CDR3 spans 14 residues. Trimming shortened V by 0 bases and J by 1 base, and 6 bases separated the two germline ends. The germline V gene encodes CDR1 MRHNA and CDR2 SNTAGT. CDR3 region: CASSDSTGNTEAFF. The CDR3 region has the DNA TGTGCCAGCAGTGACTCTACAGGGAACACTGAAGCTTTCTTT.

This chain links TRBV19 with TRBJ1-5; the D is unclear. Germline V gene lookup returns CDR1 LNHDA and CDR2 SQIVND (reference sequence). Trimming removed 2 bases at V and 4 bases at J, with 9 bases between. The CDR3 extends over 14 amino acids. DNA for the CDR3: TGTGCCAGTAGTATAAAGGGAGGGAATCAGCCCCAGCATTTT. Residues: CASSIKGGNQPQHF. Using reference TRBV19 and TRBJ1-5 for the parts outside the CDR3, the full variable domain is DGGITQSPKYLFRKEGQNVTLSCEQNLNHDAMYWYRQDPGQGLRLIYYSQIVNDFQKGDIAEGYSVSREKKESFPLTVTSAQKNPTAFYLCASSIKGGNQPQHFGDGTRLSIL.

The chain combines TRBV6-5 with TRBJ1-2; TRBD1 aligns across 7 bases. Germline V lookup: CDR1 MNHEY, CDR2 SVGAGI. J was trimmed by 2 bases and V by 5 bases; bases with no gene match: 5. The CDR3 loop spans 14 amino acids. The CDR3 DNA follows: TGTGCCAGCAGTCCCCTGGGACAGAACTATGGCTACACCTTC. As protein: CASSPLGQNYGYTF.

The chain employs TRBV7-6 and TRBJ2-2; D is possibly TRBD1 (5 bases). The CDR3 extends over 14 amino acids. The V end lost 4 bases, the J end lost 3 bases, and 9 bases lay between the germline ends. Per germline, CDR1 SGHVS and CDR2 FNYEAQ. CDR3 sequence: CASSSQGYTGELFF. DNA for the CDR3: TGTGCCAGCAGCTCCCAGGGTTACACCGGGGAGCTGTTTTTT.

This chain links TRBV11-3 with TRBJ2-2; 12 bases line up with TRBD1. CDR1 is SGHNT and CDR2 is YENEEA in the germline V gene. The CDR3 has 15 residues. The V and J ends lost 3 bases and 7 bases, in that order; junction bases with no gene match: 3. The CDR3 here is CASSFGTGGHGELFF. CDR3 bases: TGTGCCAGCAGCTTTGGGACAGGGGGCCACGGGGAGCTGTTTTTT. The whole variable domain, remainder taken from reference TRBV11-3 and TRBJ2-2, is EAGVVQSPRYKIIEKKQPVAFWCNPISGHNTLYWYLQNLGQGPELLIRYENEEAVDDSQLPKDRFSAERLKGVDSTLKIQPAELGDSAVYLCASSFGTGGHGELFFGEGSRLTVL.

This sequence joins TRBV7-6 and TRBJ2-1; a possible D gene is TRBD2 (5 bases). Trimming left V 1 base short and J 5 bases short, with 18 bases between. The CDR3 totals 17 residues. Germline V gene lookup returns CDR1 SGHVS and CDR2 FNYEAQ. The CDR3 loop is CASSLDPRGAPHNEQFF. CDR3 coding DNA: TGTGCCAGCAGCTTAGATCCCCGGGGAGCCCCCCACAATGAGCAGTTCTTC. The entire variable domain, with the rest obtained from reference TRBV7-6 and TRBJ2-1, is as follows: GAGVSQSPRYKVTKRGQDVALRCDPISGHVSLYWYRQALGQGPEFLTYFNYEAQQDKSGLPNDRFSAERPEGSISTLTIQRTEQRDSAMYRCASSLDPRGAPHNEQFFGPGTRLTVL.

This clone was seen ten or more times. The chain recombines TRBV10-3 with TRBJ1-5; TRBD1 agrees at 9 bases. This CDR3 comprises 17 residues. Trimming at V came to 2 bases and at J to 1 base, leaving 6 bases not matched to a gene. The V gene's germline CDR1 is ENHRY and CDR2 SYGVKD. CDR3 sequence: CAISEQQGAGSNQPQHF. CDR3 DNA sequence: TGTGCCATCAGTGAGCAACAGGGGGCGGGCAGCAATCAGCCCCAGCATTTT.

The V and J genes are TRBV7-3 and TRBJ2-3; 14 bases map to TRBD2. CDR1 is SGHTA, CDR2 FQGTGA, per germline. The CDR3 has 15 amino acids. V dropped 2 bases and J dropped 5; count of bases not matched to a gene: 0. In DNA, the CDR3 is TGTGCCAGCAGCTTAGGACTAGCGGGAGGAGATACGCAGTATTTT. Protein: CASSLGLAGGDTQYF. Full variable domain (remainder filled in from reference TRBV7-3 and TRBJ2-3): GAGVSQTPSNKVTEKGKYVELRCDPISGHTALYWYRQSLGQGPEFLIYFQGTGAADDSGLPNDRFFAVRPEGSVSTLKIQRTERGDSAVYLCASSLGLAGGDTQYFGPGTRLTVL.

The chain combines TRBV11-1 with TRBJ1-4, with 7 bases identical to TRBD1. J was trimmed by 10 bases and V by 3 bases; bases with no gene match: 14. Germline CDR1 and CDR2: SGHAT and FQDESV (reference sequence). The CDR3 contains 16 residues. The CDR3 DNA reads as TGTGCCAGCAGCTTCGGGACAGCAACTAATGAAGTAAAACTGTTTTTT. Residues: CASSFGTATNEVKLFF.

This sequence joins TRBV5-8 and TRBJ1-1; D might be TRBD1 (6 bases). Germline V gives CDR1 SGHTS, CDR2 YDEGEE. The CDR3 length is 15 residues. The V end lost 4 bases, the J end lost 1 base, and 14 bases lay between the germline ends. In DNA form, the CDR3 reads TGTGCCAGCAGCCCGTGGACAGCCGGGAACACTGAAGCTTTCTTT. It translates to CASSPWTAGNTEAFF.

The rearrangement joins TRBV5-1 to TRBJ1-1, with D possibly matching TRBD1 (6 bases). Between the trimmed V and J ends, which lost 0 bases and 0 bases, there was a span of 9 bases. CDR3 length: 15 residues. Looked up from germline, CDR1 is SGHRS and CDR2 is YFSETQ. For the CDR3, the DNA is TGCGCCAGCAGCTTGGAACAGGGCATGAACACTGAAGCTTTCTTT. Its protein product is CASSLEQGMNTEAFF.

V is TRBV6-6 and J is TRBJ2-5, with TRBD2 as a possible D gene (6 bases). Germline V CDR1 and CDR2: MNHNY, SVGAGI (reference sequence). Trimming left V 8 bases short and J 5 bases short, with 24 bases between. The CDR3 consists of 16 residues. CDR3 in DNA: TGTGCCAGCTTGTCCAGCGGGTGGAGCTTTGGGGAGACCCAGTACTTC. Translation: CASLSSGWSFGETQYF.

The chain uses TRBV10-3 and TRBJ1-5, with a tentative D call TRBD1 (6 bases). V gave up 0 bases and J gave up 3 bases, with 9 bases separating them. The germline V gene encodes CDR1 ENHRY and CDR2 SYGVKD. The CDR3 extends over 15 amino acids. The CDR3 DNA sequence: TGTGCCATCAGTGAGTCAGACAGGTCCAATCAGCCCCAGCATTTT. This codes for CAISESDRSNQPQHF.

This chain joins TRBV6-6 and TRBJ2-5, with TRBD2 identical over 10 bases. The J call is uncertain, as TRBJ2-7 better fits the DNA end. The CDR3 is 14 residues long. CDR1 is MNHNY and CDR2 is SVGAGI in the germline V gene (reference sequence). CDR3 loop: CASSRLAGYYEQYF. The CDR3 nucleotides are TGTGCCAGCAGCCGACTAGCGGGCTATTACGAGCAGTACTTC.

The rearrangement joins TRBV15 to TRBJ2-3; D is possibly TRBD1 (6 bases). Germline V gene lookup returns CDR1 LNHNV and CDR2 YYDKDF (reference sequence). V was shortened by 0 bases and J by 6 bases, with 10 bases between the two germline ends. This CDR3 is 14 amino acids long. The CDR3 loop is CATSRDLGADTQYF. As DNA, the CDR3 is TGTGCCACCAGCAGAGATTTGGGGGCGGATACGCAGTATTTT. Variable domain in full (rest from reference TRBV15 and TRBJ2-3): DAMVIQNPRYQVTQFGKPVTLSCSQTLNHNVMYWYQQKSSQAPKLLFHYYDKDFNNEADTPDNFQSRRPNTSFCFLDIRSPGLGDTAMYLCATSRDLGADTQYFGPGTRLTVL.

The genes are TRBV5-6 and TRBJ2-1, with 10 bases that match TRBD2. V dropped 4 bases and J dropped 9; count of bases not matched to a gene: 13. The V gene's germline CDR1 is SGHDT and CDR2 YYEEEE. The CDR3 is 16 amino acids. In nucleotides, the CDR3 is TGTGCCAGCAGCCTTTCTGCTAGCGGGAGAGGTCGTGAGCAGTTCTTC. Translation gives CASSLSASGRGREQFF.

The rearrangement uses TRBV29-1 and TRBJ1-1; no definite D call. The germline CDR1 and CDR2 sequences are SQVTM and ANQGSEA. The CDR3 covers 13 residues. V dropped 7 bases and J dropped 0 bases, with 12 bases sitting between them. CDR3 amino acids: CSALKRLNTEAFF. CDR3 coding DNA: TGCAGCGCTTTAAAGAGGCTGAACACTGAAGCTTTCTTT.

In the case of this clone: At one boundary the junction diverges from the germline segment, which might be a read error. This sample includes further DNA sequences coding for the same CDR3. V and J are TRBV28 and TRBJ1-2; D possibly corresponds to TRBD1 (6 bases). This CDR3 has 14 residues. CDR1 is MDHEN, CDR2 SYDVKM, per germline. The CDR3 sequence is CASGPQGFIRGYTF. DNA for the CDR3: TGCGCCAGCGGGCCGCAGGGGTTTATTAGGGGCTACACCTTC.

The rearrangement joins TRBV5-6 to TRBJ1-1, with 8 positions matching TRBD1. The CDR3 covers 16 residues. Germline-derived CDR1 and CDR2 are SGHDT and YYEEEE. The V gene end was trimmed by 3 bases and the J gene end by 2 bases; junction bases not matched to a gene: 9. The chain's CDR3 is CASSSGGGQGNTEAFF. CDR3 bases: TGTGCCAGCAGCTCGGGTGGTGGACAGGGAAACACTGAAGCTTTCTTT.